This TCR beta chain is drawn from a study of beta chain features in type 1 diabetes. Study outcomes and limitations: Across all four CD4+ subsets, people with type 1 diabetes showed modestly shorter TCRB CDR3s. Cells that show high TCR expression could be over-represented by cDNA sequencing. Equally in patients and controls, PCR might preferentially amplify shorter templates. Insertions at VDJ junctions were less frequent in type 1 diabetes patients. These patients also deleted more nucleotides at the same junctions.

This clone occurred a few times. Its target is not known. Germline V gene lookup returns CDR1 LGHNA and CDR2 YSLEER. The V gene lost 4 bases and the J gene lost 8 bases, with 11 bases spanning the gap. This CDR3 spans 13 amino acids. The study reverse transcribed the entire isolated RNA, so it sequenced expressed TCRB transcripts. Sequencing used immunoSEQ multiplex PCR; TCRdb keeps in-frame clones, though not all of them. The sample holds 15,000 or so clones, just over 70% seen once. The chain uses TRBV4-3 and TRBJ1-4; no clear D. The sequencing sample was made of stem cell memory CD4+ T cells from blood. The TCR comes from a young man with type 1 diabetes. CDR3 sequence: CASSLTPGEKLFF. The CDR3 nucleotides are TGCGCCAGCAGCCTGACCCCCGGGGAAAAACTGTTTTTT.